This T cell receptor (beta chain) was identified during a study of T cell responses to AZD1222 COVID-19 vaccine. V was trimmed by 2 bases and J by 6 bases, leaving 10 bases between them. Germline CDR1 SEHNR, CDR2 FQNEAQ (reference sequence). This CDR3 region has 13 residues. The protocol was immunoSEQ multiplex PCR, while the TCRdb copy is restricted to in-frame clones and leaves out a portion. The sample includes about 170,000 clones, 85% to 90% of them seen just once. This receptor was identified in an adult in good health. Sequencing was performed on peripheral blood, taken on day 0 of AZD1222 vaccination. This chain uses TRBV7-9 with TRBJ1-1; D unresolved. The CDR3: CASSLPPIAEAFF. The CDR3 DNA reads TGTGCCAGCAGCTTACCCCCAATCGCTGAAGCTTTCTTT.